The 27 T cell receptor beta chains given below trace back to one sample, sequenced in a study of control samples from healthy donors and cancer patients. Some clones are missing from TCRdb's copy, which holds only in-frame ones; the method was immunoSEQ multiplex PCR. This sample has some 150,000 clones; around 94% occur once, and the top ten carry around 15%. The sample taken for sequencing was PBMCs. The receptor set was obtained from a man aged 55 to 70 with colorectal cancer.

The chain links TRBV2 to TRBJ2-7; the D call may be TRBD1 or TRBD2 (5 bases each). CDR1 SNHLY and CDR2 FYNNEI come from the germline V gene. Trimming took off 2 bases at V and 6 bases at J, with 11 bases between the two ends. This CDR3 region has 13 residues. The CDR3 loop is CASSEQGVGEQYF. DNA of the CDR3: TGTGCCAGCAGTGAACAGGGAGTTGGCGAGCAGTACTTC.

The CDR3 sequence: CATRPDLRQSNSGNTIYF. The CDR3 bases are TGTGCCACCAGGCCAGATCTCCGACAGTCTAACTCTGGAAACACCATATATTTT. This chain links TRBV24-1 with TRBJ1-3; TRBD1 might be the D (5 bases). The V gene's germline CDR1 is KGHDR and CDR2 SFDVKD. This CDR3 has 18 amino acids. V was clipped by 7 bases and J by 0 bases, with 21 bases between them.

This chain uses TRBV9 with TRBJ1-2; no reliable D call. Germline V gives CDR1 SGDLS, CDR2 YYNGEE. This CDR3 has 15 amino acids. Trimming removed 1 base at V and 2 bases at J, with 12 bases between. CDR3 in amino acids: CASSVTGSRNYGYTF. CDR3 sequence (DNA): TGTGCCAGCAGCGTAACGGGGAGCAGGAACTATGGCTACACCTTC.

The chain couples TRBV25-1 to TRBJ1-1, with TRBD1 identical over 8 bases. CDR3 length: 13 residues. The germline V gene encodes CDR1 MGHDK and CDR2 SYGVNS. V shed 5 bases and J 4 bases; nucleotides not matched to a gene: 3. The CDR3 nucleotides read TGTGCCAGCAGTAAGACAGGGGTCACTGAAGCTTTCTTT. This codes for CASSKTGVTEAFF. Supplemented by reference TRBV25-1 and TRBJ1-1, the full variable domain reads EADIYQTPRYLVIGTGKKITLECSQTMGHDKMYWYQQDPGMELHLIHYSYGVNSTEKGDLSSESTVSRIRTEHFPLTLESARPSHTSQYLCASSKTGVTEAFFGQGTRLTVV.

This sequence joins TRBV29-1 and TRBJ1-2; D is unclear. Trimming took 4 bases from V and 2 from J, leaving 14 bases between them. CDR3 length equals 14 residues. From germline, CDR1 is SQVTM and CDR2 ANQGSEA. The CDR3 DNA sequence: TGCAGCGTTGCGGTCTTAACAATGAACTATGGCTACACCTTC. Its translation is CSVAVLTMNYGYTF.

For the CDR3, the DNA is TGTGCCGTTCGCGGGACCACAGATACGCAGTATTTT. Its translation: CAVRGTTDTQYF. The V gene is TRBV19, the J gene TRBJ2-3; possibly TRBD2 for D (6 bases). The CDR3 is made up of 12 amino acids. Germline V CDR1 and CDR2: LNHDA, SQIVND (reference sequence). Trimming took off 11 bases at V and 2 bases at J, with 11 bases between the two ends.

V gene TRBV19 combines with J gene TRBJ2-7; possibly TRBD2 for D (6 bases). The germline V gene encodes CDR1 LNHDA and CDR2 SQIVND (reference sequence). CDR3 length: 15 amino acids. The V end lost 2 bases, the J end lost 1 base, and 12 bases lay between the germline ends. CDR3 DNA: TGTGCCAGTAGTATAACCGGGGACTGGTCCTACGAGCAGTACTTC. This translates into CASSITGDWSYEQYF.

Notes on this clone: In the same sample, other DNA sequences code for this CDR3. The V and J genes are TRBV19 and TRBJ2-7, with 9 positions matching TRBD1. This CDR3 is built from 13 residues. Germline CDR1 reads LNHDA; CDR2 reads SQIVND (reference sequence). V lost 6 bases and J lost 3; bases outside the gene matches: 3. The CDR3 bases are TGTGCCAGTAGCAGACAGGGGGGCTACGAGCAGTACTTC. Its translation: CASSRQGGYEQYF.

This chain joins TRBV5-1 and TRBJ1-1; D is possibly TRBD1 (5 bases). Germline values: CDR1 SGHRS, CDR2 YFSETQ. Trimming took off 3 bases at V and 2 bases at J, with 14 bases between the two ends. The CDR3 has 15 amino acids. The CDR3 loop reads CASSSEGRGNTEAFF. CDR3 DNA: TGCGCCAGCAGCTCCGAGGGGCGGGGTAACACTGAAGCTTTCTTT.

J is TRBJ1-2 and V is TRBV12-3 or TRBV12-4, with D possibly being TRBD1 (5 bases). The length of the CDR3 is 12 residues. V was pared by 6 bases and J by 8 bases, with 13 bases between. CDR3 loop: CASSLGVGGYTF. CDR3 in DNA: TGTGCCAGCAGCCTAGGGGTGGGGGGCTACACCTTC.

The V call is TRBV6-5, the J call TRBJ1-2, with D unresolved. The V end lost 0 bases, the J end lost 14 bases, and 16 bases lay between the germline ends. The CDR3 sequence is 13 residues long. Looked up from germline, CDR1 is MNHEY and CDR2 is SVGAGI. In DNA, the CDR3 is TGTGCCAGCAGTTACTCGAATAGGTTGGTCTGGACCTTC. Translated, it gives CASSYSNRLVWTF.

The rearrangement uses TRBV7-9 and TRBJ2-7; possibly TRBD1 for D (6 bases). The V end lost 5 bases, the J end lost 6 bases, and 11 bases lay between the germline ends. Per germline, CDR1 SEHNR and CDR2 FQNEAQ (reference sequence). The CDR3 sequence is 12 residues long. CDR3 DNA: TGTGCCAGCAGCCCAGGACAGTTCGAGCAGTACTTC. It translates to CASSPGQFEQYF.

The J gene is TRBJ1-1, the V gene TRBV12-3 or TRBV12-4; 7 bases are a match to TRBD1. The CDR3 spans 13 residues. The V and J ends lost 5 bases and 5 bases, in that order; junction bases with no gene match: 5. The CDR3 region is CASSHRGETEAFF. CDR3 bases: TGTGCCAGCAGTCACAGGGGAGAGACTGAAGCTTTCTTT.

This sequence joins TRBV19 and TRBJ2-3, with D unresolved. The CDR3 loop spans 13 amino acids. CDR1 LNHDA and CDR2 SQIVND come from the germline V gene (reference sequence). The V and J ends lost 6 bases and 1 base respectively, with 8 bases between them. CDR3 nucleotides: TGTGCCAGTAGGGACGGAGGCACAGATACGCAGTATTTT. Protein product: CASRDGGTDTQYF.

This clone was seen a handful of times. The chain employs TRBV3-1 (or the pseudogene TRBV3-2) and TRBJ1-1; D call uncertain. Germline-derived CDR1 and CDR2 are LGHDT and YNNKEL (reference sequence). The CDR3 consists of 15 residues. The germline V and J ends were trimmed by 0 bases and 0 bases, with 8 bases remaining between them. The chain's CDR3 is CASSQDTTVNTEAFF. CDR3 sequence (DNA): TGTGCCAGCAGCCAAGATACGACGGTGAACACTGAAGCTTTCTTT.

V is TRBV2 and J is TRBJ2-7; D uncertain. Deletions cut 5 bases from V and 2 bases from J, with 4 bases between. The CDR3 totals 11 residues. The germline gives CDR1 SNHLY, CDR2 FYNNEI. CDR3 DNA: TGTGCCAGCAGTCTTACCTACGAGCAGTACTTC. Its translation: CASSLTYEQYF. Combining the CDR3 with reference TRBV2 and TRBJ2-7 gives the whole variable domain EPEVTQTPSHQVTQMGQEVILRCVPISNHLYFYWYRQILGQKVEFLVSFYNNEISEKSEIFDDQFSVERPDGSNFTLKIRSTKLEDSAMYFCASSLTYEQYFGPGTRLTVT.

J is TRBJ2-5 and V is TRBV7-9; no clear D. Trimming cost V 1 base and J 5 bases, with 8 bases left between them. This CDR3 has 13 amino acids. Germline V gives CDR1 SEHNR, CDR2 FQNEAQ (reference sequence). The CDR3 region has the DNA TGTGCCAGCAGCTTAGGGGCCGTTGAGACCCAGTACTTC. This gives the protein CASSLGAVETQYF. The variable domain in full, with the rest retrieved from reference TRBV7-9 and TRBJ2-5, is DTGVSQNPRHKITKRGQNVTFRCDPISEHNRLYWYRQTLGQGPEFLTYFQNEAQLEKSRLLSDRFSAERPKGSFSTLEIQRTEQGDSAMYLCASSLGAVETQYFGPGTRLLVL.

This clone was observed once. V and J are TRBV4-1 and TRBJ1-2; D is possibly TRBD1 (5 bases). Germline CDR1 and CDR2: MGHRA and YSYEKL. There are 15 residues in the CDR3. The V and J ends lost 0 bases and 4 bases respectively, with 12 bases between them. CDR3 coding DNA: TGCGCCAGCAGCCAAGACCCGGTGGGGGGCTATGGCTACACCTTC. Protein sequence: CASSQDPVGGYGYTF.

The J gene is TRBJ1-3, the V gene TRBV30; maybe TRBD1 (5 bases). This CDR3 comprises 16 residues. V lost 4 bases and J lost 4, with 20 bases in between. Germline CDR1 reads GTSNPN; CDR2 reads SVGIG (reference sequence). As DNA, the CDR3 is TGTGCCTGGACCGCCCTGGGGGTCGGGAGAGGAAACACCATATATTTT. Its translation: CAWTALGVGRGNTIYF. Full variable domain (outside the CDR3, taken from reference TRBV30 and TRBJ1-3): SQTIHQWPATLVQPVGSPLSLECTVEGTSNPNLYWYRQAAGRGLQLLFYSVGIGQISSEVPQNLSASRPQDRQFILSSKKLLLSDSGFYLCAWTALGVGRGNTIYFGEGSWLTVV.

The chain joins TRBV5-8 to TRBJ2-3; 9 positions match TRBD2. The CDR3 totals 18 residues. Germline CDR1 is SGHTS and CDR2 is YDEGEE. After removal of 3 bases from V and 1 base from J, the junction contained 12 bases not matched to a gene. CDR3 DNA: TGTGCCAGCAGCTGGTGGGATGGAGCGGGGGGCCGCACAGATACGCAGTATTTT. Translating it yields CASSWWDGAGGRTDTQYF.

This clone was observed once. This chain connects TRBV28 to TRBJ2-3; TRBD2 is a possible D gene (5 bases). The CDR3 is 15 residues long. Looked up from germline, CDR1 is MDHEN and CDR2 is SYDVKM. V gave up 4 bases and J gave up 0 bases, with 11 bases separating them. CDR3: CASSSAGDSTDTQYF. DNA of the CDR3: TGTGCCAGCAGTTCCGCCGGGGATAGCACAGATACGCAGTATTTT.

The J gene is TRBJ2-1, the V gene TRBV19, with D possibly matching TRBD1 (6 bases). V was clipped by 3 bases and J by 7 bases, with 16 bases between them. Looked up from germline, CDR1 is LNHDA and CDR2 is SQIVND (reference sequence). The CDR3 runs to 15 residues. This chain's CDR3 is CASSMGAFVGNEQFF. CDR3 DNA sequence: TGTGCCAGTAGTATGGGGGCATTCGTTGGGAATGAGCAGTTCTTC.

The chain carries TRBV10-1 and TRBJ2-7; 9 bases agree with TRBD1. V lost 6 bases and J lost 6; bases outside the gene matches: 6. This CDR3 has 13 residues. The germline CDR1 and CDR2 sequences are WNHNN and SYGVQD (reference sequence). The CDR3 DNA is TGCGCCAGCAGCCGGACAGGGGAAGTCGAGCAGTACTTC. This encodes CASSRTGEVEQYF.

The chain couples TRBV19 to TRBJ2-4, with D tentatively TRBD1 or TRBD2 (5 bases each). CDR1 and CDR2 (germline): LNHDA, SQIVND (reference sequence). V lost 6 bases to trimming and J lost 4 bases, with 13 bases between them. The CDR3 runs to 14 residues. CDR3: CASRDRDPKNIQYF. The CDR3, as DNA: TGTGCCAGTAGGGACCGGGACCCAAAAAACATTCAGTACTTC.

This chain uses TRBV7-9 with TRBJ2-1, with TRBD2 matching over 7 bases. CDR1 is SEHNR, CDR2 FQNEAQ, per germline (reference sequence). The CDR3 is 15 residues long. The J segment lost 10 bases and the V segment lost 1 base, leaving 10 bases of the junction unmatched. The CDR3 region has the DNA TGTGCCAGCAGCTTAGGAGGGCGGGGGAATACCGAGCAGTTCTTC. Amino acid sequence: CASSLGGRGNTEQFF.

This sequence joins TRBV10-3 and TRBJ1-2, with D hard to call. The germline V and J ends were trimmed by 0 bases and 4 bases, with 15 bases remaining between them. Germline assignment: CDR1 ENHRY and CDR2 SYGVKD. This CDR3 is 16 amino acids long. CDR3 coding DNA: TGTGCCATCAGTGAGTCGAGGACTCGGGGATCCTATGGCTACACCTTC. It translates to CAISESRTRGSYGYTF.

The chain joins TRBV29-1 to TRBJ2-5, with D hard to call. Deletions cut 0 bases from V and 2 bases from J, with 4 bases between. CDR1 and CDR2 (germline): SQVTM, ANQGSEA. The CDR3 has 12 residues. The DNA for the CDR3 is TGCAGCGTTGAAGAGACTCAAGAGACCCAGTACTTC. As protein: CSVEETQETQYF.